This T cell receptor beta chain was recorded in a study of technical replicates of blood from a few donors. V shed 0 bases and J shed 2 bases, with 17 bases lying between them. This CDR3 contains 17 residues. Germline CDR1 reads MGHRA; CDR2 reads YSYEKL. Generated by immunoSEQ multiplex PCR, the TCRdb table keeps only in-frame clones and is missing some. The sample consists of about 93,000 clones, roughly 96% of them appearing once. Sequencing was performed on T cells isolated from PBMCs. The sequence derives from a human donor in good health. The genes are TRBV4-1 and TRBJ2-7; D unresolved. The CDR3 loop is CASSQDPPQYHTYEQYF. CDR3 bases: TGCGCCAGCAGCCAAGATCCTCCACAGTACCACACCTACGAGCAGTACTTC.